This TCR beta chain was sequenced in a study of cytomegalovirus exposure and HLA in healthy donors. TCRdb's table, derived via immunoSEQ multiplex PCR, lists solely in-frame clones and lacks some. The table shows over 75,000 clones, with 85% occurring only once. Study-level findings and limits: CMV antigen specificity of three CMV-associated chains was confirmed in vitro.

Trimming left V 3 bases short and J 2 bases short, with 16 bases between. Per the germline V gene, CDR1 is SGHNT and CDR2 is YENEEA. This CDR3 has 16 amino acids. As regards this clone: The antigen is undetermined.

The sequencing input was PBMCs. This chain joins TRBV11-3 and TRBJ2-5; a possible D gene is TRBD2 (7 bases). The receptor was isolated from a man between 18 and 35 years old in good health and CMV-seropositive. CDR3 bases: TGTGCCAGCAGCTTGGGGAGCGGGACAATTCAAGAGACCCAGTACTTC. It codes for CASSLGSGTIQETQYF.